This T cell receptor beta chain was profiled in a study of T cells after yellow fever vaccination. This clonotype occurred many times. Germline V gives CDR1 SSHAT, CDR2 FNYEAQ (reference sequence). V was pared by 5 bases and J by 5 bases, with 14 bases between. CDR3 length equals 14 residues. Making TCR cDNA involved 5'RACE template switching, which added UMIs and a universal primer site. One entry per CDR3 protein results from TCRdb running MiXCR on the 5' RACE reads. This repertoire shows about 320,000 distinct CDR3 sequences, 3.5% to 4.5% found once; its top ten account for 19%. Sequencing was performed on PBMCs, taken 15 days after the yellow fever booster vaccination. The sequence was collected from a man aged 18 to 30 who received the YFV17D yellow fever vaccine. This chain joins TRBV7-7 and TRBJ2-3, with D maybe TRBD2 (5 bases). The DNA for the CDR3 is TGTGCCAGCAGCATGAATACTAGGGAAGATACGCAGTATTTT. It codes for CASSMNTREDTQYF.